This T cell receptor (beta chain) was obtained from a study of molecular identifiers for immune sequencing clone quantification. Across the study: Within a replicate experiment, RNA obtained from either around 20,000 or 99,000 naive CD8 cells was divided into five aliquots, and four of those aliquots were then sequenced. Study-level results: Clone sizes could be underestimated for highly expanded clones when identical TCR molecules share a barcode. In a background of 850,000 to 1,000,000 naive cells, spiked Jurkat TCR RNA from one cell was reportedly detectable. Clones that had above 20 RNA copies took up over 98% of effector molecules but under 1% in naive cells.

As to this clonotype: Its matching antigen is unknown.

The CDR3 spans 14 residues. The germline V gene has CDR1 DFQATT and CDR2 SNEGSKA (reference sequence). V was clipped by 4 bases and J by 4 bases; unmatched bases: 6. A single record per CDR3 protein comes from TCRdb applying MiXCR to the PCR reads. Seen here are 300,000 to 350,000 distinct CDR3 sequences, around a fifth observed once, and the top ten hold over 0.7%. This TCR came from a human donor in good health. Some libraries in this study had Jurkat cell RNA spiked in. The specimen sequenced was naive CD8+ T cells from blood, with Jurkat cell RNA spiked in. The sample's subset: FACS-sorted CD8+CD4-CCR7+CD45RA+ naive T cells. The rearrangement uses TRBV20-1 and TRBJ1-5; TRBD1 matches 8 bases. The CDR3 loop reads CSATARTGNQPQHF. CDR3 in DNA: TGCAGTGCTACCGCCCGGACAGGGAATCAGCCCCAGCATTTT.